This is a list of T cell receptor beta chains from one sample in a study of CD8 T cells in Susac syndrome. A single record per CDR3 protein comes from TCRdb applying MiXCR to the immunoSEQ multiplex PCR reads. The repertoire includes 200,000 or so distinct CDR3 sequences, approximately 96% of them detected once, and 0.098% sits in the top ten. Material: CD4+ T cells from PBMCs. All receptors come from a human donor with Susac syndrome. The CDR3 runs from the conserved cysteine through the conserved F or W. The order of the fields is D gene, clone size, V gene, J gene, CDR3 protein, CDR3 DNA. The D gene is left open where the match is weak. Clone size appears in some rows only: once, few, many, or a class for an expanded clone.

D: -; size: -; V: TRBV30; J: TRBJ2-7; CDR3: CAWSATGYEQYF; DNA: TGTGCCTGGAGCGCCACAGGATACGAGCAGTACTTC
D: TRBD2; size: -; V: TRBV4-2; J: TRBJ2-3; CDR3: CASSQDLGSGDQDTQYF; DNA: TGTGCCAGCAGCCAAGACCTCGGTAGCGGGGATCAAGATACGCAGTATTTT
D: TRBD1; size: -; V: TRBV6-4; J: TRBJ2-7; CDR3: CASSPTTGGYEQYF; DNA: TGTGCCAGCAGTCCAACGACAGGGGGCTACGAGCAGTACTTC
D: -; size: -; V: TRBV18; J: TRBJ2-4; CDR3: CASSPPGRANIQYF; DNA: TGTGCCAGCTCACCTCCTGGCAGGGCGAACATTCAGTACTTC
D: TRBD1; size: -; V: TRBV11-2; J: TRBJ1-6; CDR3: CASSRTGGFSPLHF; DNA: TGTGCCAGCAGCCGGACAGGGGGCTTTTCACCCCTCCACTTT
D: -; size: -; V: TRBV20-1; J: TRBJ2-3; CDR3: CSASGQGTTDTQYF; DNA: TGCAGTGCTAGTGGGCAGGGCACAACAGATACGCAGTATTTT
D: -; size: -; V: TRBV11-3; J: TRBJ2-3; CDR3: CASSRGRGNTQYF; DNA: TGTGCCAGCAGCCGGGGTAGGGGGAATACGCAGTATTTT
D: -; size: -; V: TRBV4-1; J: TRBJ1-4; CDR3: CASSQEAAGLKLFF; DNA: TGCGCCAGCAGCCAAGAAGCTGCGGGCTTAAAACTGTTTTTT
D: TRBD1; size: -; V: TRBV6-1; J: TRBJ1-5; CDR3: CASTYGTGSSNQPQHF; DNA: TGTGCCAGCACCTATGGGACAGGGAGTAGCAATCAGCCCCAGCATTTT
D: -; size: -; V: TRBV4-1; J: TRBJ2-5; CDR3: CASSEPGRKETQYF; DNA: TGCGCCAGCAGTGAGCCGGGGCGCAAGGAGACCCAGTACTTC
D: -; size: -; V: TRBV29-1; J: TRBJ1-1; CDR3: CSVEVAGIYTEAFF; DNA: TGCAGCGTTGAAGTAGCCGGGATCTACACTGAAGCTTTCTTT
D: -; size: -; V: TRBV2; J: TRBJ1-2; CDR3: CASTPGLEYGYTF; DNA: TGTGCCAGCACCCCGGGGCTGGAATATGGCTACACCTTC
D: -; size: once; V: TRBV20-1; J: TRBJ2-7; CDR3: CSATEGGNSYEQYF; DNA: TGCAGTGCTACCGAGGGGGGGAACTCCTACGAGCAGTACTTC
D: -; size: -; V: TRBV10-3; J: TRBJ2-3; CDR3: CAIRGPGADTQYF; DNA: TGTGCCATCAGAGGGCCGGGGGCAGATACGCAGTATTTT
D: -; size: -; V: TRBV6-5; J: TRBJ2-4; CDR3: CASSRDNWGIQYF; DNA: TGTGCCAGCAGTCGAGATAACTGGGGCATTCAGTACTTC
D: -; size: -; V: TRBV9; J: TRBJ2-1; CDR3: CASSVGLAKDEQFF; DNA: TGTGCCAGCAGCGTAGGGCTAGCGAAGGATGAGCAGTTCTTC
D: -; size: -; V: TRBV9; J: TRBJ1-6; CDR3: CASSPTPGGDAFNSPLHF; DNA: TGTGCCAGCAGCCCAACCCCGGGGGGCGACGCGTTTAATTCACCCCTCCACTTT
D: -; size: -; V: TRBV30; J: TRBJ2-1; CDR3: CAWSPLNEQFF; DNA: TGTGCCTGGAGTCCCCTCAATGAGCAGTTCTTC
D: -; size: -; V: TRBV7-2; J: TRBJ2-5; CDR3: CASTPTMETQYF; DNA: TGTGCCAGCACCCCTACGATGGAGACCCAGTACTTC
D: -; size: -; V: TRBV23-1; J: TRBJ2-3; CDR3: CASSQSTQGGTDTQYF; DNA: TGCGCCAGCAGTCAATCCACGCAGGGCGGCACAGATACGCAGTATTTT
D: -; size: -; V: TRBV9; J: TRBJ2-5; CDR3: CASSVGAGMERETQYF; DNA: TGTGCCAGCAGCGTAGGGGCAGGGATGGAGAGGGAGACCCAGTACTTC
D: -; size: -; V: TRBV7-2; J: TRBJ1-1; CDR3: CASSLVGGAFF; DNA: TGTGCCAGCAGCTTAGTAGGGGGAGCTTTCTTT